These 27 T cell receptor beta chains originate from one sample sequenced in a study of cytomegalovirus exposure and HLA in healthy donors (dated by TCRdb to about 2017). Libraries were made using the immunoSEQ multiplex PCR assay. The multiplex PCR relied on a mix of 60 forward primers for TCR Vbeta segments and 13 reverse primers for TCR Jbeta segments. What TCRdb holds here is the immuneACCESS table cut down to in-frame rearrangements. Part of the clones is not present; checked against another copy, under half of the missing clones reflect an unresolved V gene, and the others are unexplained. The table for this sample lists some 130,000 clones; approximately 71% of them were counted only once. Roughly 1% of the sample goes to the ten largest clones. The specimen was PBMCs. These receptors all stem from a woman aged 60 to 75 in good health and CMV-seronegative.

The chain couples TRBV23-1 to TRBJ2-7, with 9 bases identical to TRBD1. TRBV23-1 is an ORF for which the function is uncertain. This CDR3 has 19 residues. The junction had 19 bases not matched to a gene; V was cut back by 3 bases and J by 4 bases. In nucleotides, the CDR3 is TGCGCCAGCAGTCAGCCCCGGGACAGGGAATGGAACTGGGCTTACGAGCAGTACTTC. It translates to CASSQPRDREWNWAYEQYF.

This chain joins TRBV18 and TRBJ2-5; no reliable D call. The last part of the DNA fits TRBJ2-7 better; the J call may be wrong. The CDR3 totals 12 residues. Germline V gene lookup returns CDR1 KGHSH and CDR2 LQKENI. The chain's CDR3 is CASSPESYEQYF. The CDR3 DNA is TGTGCCAGCTCACCAGAGAGCTACGAGCAGTACTTC.

The rearrangement links TRBV5-1 to TRBJ1-2, with 9 bases matching TRBD1. V dropped 2 bases and J dropped 7; count of bases not matched to a gene: 9. Germline CDR1 SGHRS, CDR2 YFSETQ. CDR3 size: 15 residues. The DNA of the CDR3 is TGCGCCAGCAGCTTCGCCGCGGACAGGGGAGGTGGCTACACCTTC. Its protein product is CASSFAADRGGGYTF.

V gene TRBV5-1 combines with J gene TRBJ2-2; 7 positions match TRBD1. There are 16 residues in the CDR3. Germline V gene lookup returns CDR1 SGHRS and CDR2 YFSETQ. J was trimmed by 5 bases and V by 1 base; bases with no gene match: 8. In nucleotides, the CDR3 is TGCGCCAGCAGCTTGATCGCAGGGGGTCTTACCGGGGAGCTGTTTTTT. Residues: CASSLIAGGLTGELFF.

CDR3 nucleotide sequence: TGTGCCAGCAGTCCTTTTAGCGGGGCCACAGATACGCAGTATTTT. It translates to CASSPFSGATDTQYF. The genes are TRBV6-1 and TRBJ2-3, with 8 bases identical to TRBD2. CDR3 size: 15 residues. CDR1 and CDR2 from the germline V gene are MNHNS and SASEGT. Trimming at V came to 5 bases and at J to 2 bases, leaving 6 bases not matched to a gene.

This chain joins TRBV13 and TRBJ2-2, with 11 bases aligning to TRBD2. With V trimmed by 5 bases and J by 0 bases, 11 bases remained unmatched. Germline V gene lookup returns CDR1 PRHDT and CDR2 FYEKMQ (reference sequence). The CDR3 spans 19 residues. CDR3 DNA sequence: TGTGCCAGCAGCCTAATCGTGGGACTAGCGGAAGCGAACACCGGGGAGCTGTTTTTT. It specifies CASSLIVGLAEANTGELFF.

This clone has only a few counts. The chain links TRBV7-8 to TRBJ2-6; 9 bases line up with TRBD1. Unmatched junction bases numbered 7, after V lost 3 bases and J lost 1 base. Germline V gene lookup returns CDR1 SGHVS and CDR2 FQNEAQ. The CDR3 sequence is 18 residues long. The CDR3 loop is CASSFPRQGDSGANVLTF. Written as DNA, the CDR3 is TGTGCCAGCAGCTTTCCGCGACAGGGGGATTCTGGGGCCAACGTCCTGACTTTC.

CDR3 sequence reads: CASSDPGTSDPDTQYF. The CDR3 DNA is TGCGCCAGCAGTGACCCCGGGACTAGCGACCCAGATACGCAGTATTTT. The V call is TRBV10-1, the J call TRBJ2-3; 10 bases align to TRBD2. After removal of 3 bases from V and 4 bases from J, the junction contained 7 bases not matched to a gene. This CDR3 is built from 16 residues. CDR1 is WNHNN and CDR2 is SYGVQD in the germline V gene (reference sequence).

The chain carries TRBV30 and TRBJ2-7, with a possible D match to TRBD1 (6 bases). Trimming shortened V by 4 bases and J by 3 bases, and 10 bases separated the two germline ends. Per the germline V gene, CDR1 is GTSNPN and CDR2 is SVGIG (reference sequence). The CDR3 is 12 amino acids. CDR3 amino acids: CAWTRGGYEQYF. DNA for the CDR3: TGTGCCTGGACCAGAGGGGGCTACGAGCAGTACTTC.

The chain combines TRBV9 with TRBJ2-2, with 7 bases fitting TRBD1. Trimming took 0 bases from V and 6 from J; bases not matched to a gene: 5. Per the germline V gene, CDR1 is SGDLS and CDR2 is YYNGEE. The CDR3 extends over 15 amino acids. CDR3 coding DNA: TGTGCCAGCAGCGTAGTCGGGACAGTTGCCGGGGAGCTGTTTTTT. Translation gives CASSVVGTVAGELFF.

This chain links TRBV28 with TRBJ2-5; TRBD2 agrees at 11 bases. This CDR3 is built from 13 residues. Germline lookup yields CDR1 MDHEN and CDR2 SYDVKM. V lost 6 bases, J lost 7 bases, and 4 bases stayed unmatched. The CDR3 sequence: CASRLTSGRTQYF. The CDR3 nucleotides are TGTGCCAGCAGGTTAACTAGCGGGAGGACCCAGTACTTC.

This clone was seen a single time. The chain links TRBV7-6 to TRBJ2-3, with D possibly being TRBD1 (8 bases). The CDR3 has 15 amino acids. The germline V gene encodes CDR1 SGHVS and CDR2 FNYEAQ. The V end was cut by 4 bases, the J end by 6 bases, with 17 bases between. The CDR3 region is CASSSSGTGGDTQYF. The CDR3 nucleotides are TGTGCCAGCAGCTCAAGCGGGACAGGTGGTGATACGCAGTATTTT.

The J gene is TRBJ2-1, the V gene TRBV28, with D possibly matching TRBD2 (6 bases). Looked up from germline, CDR1 is MDHEN and CDR2 is SYDVKM. Trimming took off 6 bases at V and 3 bases at J, with 18 bases between the two ends. CDR3 length: 16 residues. CDR3 in DNA: TGTGCCAGCAGACCTAACCGGGACTTTCTCTACAATGAGCAGTTCTTC. Translated, it gives CASRPNRDFLYNEQFF. The full variable domain, completed using reference TRBV28 and TRBJ2-1, is DVKVTQSSRYLVKRTGEKVFLECVQDMDHENMFWYRQDPGLGLRLIYFSYDVKMKEKGDIPEGYSVSREKKERFSLILESASTNQTSMYLCASRPNRDFLYNEQFFGPGTRLTVL.

CDR3 sequence reads: CASTPSRGTYEQYF. DNA of the CDR3: TGTGCCAGTACCCCTTCGAGAGGGACCTACGAGCAGTACTTC. The chain links TRBV19 to TRBJ2-7, with D possibly being TRBD2 (5 bases). Trimming removed 7 bases from V and 2 bases from J, with 15 bases in between. This CDR3 spans 14 amino acids. Germline V gives CDR1 LNHDA, CDR2 SQIVND (reference sequence).

This sequence joins TRBV5-1 and TRBJ2-5, with 13 nucleotides matching TRBD2. CDR1 SGHRS and CDR2 YFSETQ come from the germline V gene. V dropped 4 bases and J dropped 4; count of bases not matched to a gene: 7. The CDR3 length is 16 residues. In DNA form, the CDR3 reads TGCGCCAGCAGCGTCGGACTAGCGGGAGTGGGAGAGACCCAGTACTTC. Encoded protein: CASSVGLAGVGETQYF.

The chain carries TRBV10-1 and TRBJ2-5; 8 bases align to TRBD1. The V gene end was trimmed by 5 bases and the J gene end by 7 bases; junction bases not matched to a gene: 6. CDR1 and CDR2 (germline): WNHNN, SYGVQD (reference sequence). CDR3 length: 13 amino acids. The CDR3 loop reads CASSQGAEATQYF. The DNA of the CDR3 is TGCGCCAGCAGTCAGGGGGCCGAGGCGACCCAGTACTTC.

This chain links TRBV2 with TRBJ1-5; 9 bases align to TRBD1. The CDR3 extends over 16 amino acids. The germline V gene encodes CDR1 SNHLY and CDR2 FYNNEI. V lost 8 bases, J lost 5 bases, and 13 bases stayed unmatched. CDR3 coding DNA: TGTGCCAGCGCCTGGGTTGGGGGACAGGGAGATCAGCCCCAGCATTTT. Amino acids: CASAWVGGQGDQPQHF.

The V call is TRBV6-6, the J call TRBJ1-2; no clear D. The CDR3 totals 14 residues. CDR1 MNHNY and CDR2 SVGAGI come from the germline V gene (reference sequence). Trimming took 2 bases from V and 2 from J, leaving 9 bases between them. DNA of the CDR3: TGTGCCAGCAGTTACGAAGCGACCAACTATGGCTACACCTTC. Its protein is CASSYEATNYGYTF.

V gene TRBV6-1 combines with J gene TRBJ2-3; TRBD2 matches 8 bases. With 10 bases clipped from V and 5 bases from J, the junction kept 14 bases outside the gene matches. Per the germline V gene, CDR1 is MNHNS and CDR2 is SASEGT. This CDR3 has 15 amino acids. The chain's CDR3 is CAIKAPRGGGDTQYF. The CDR3 nucleotides are TGTGCCATCAAAGCCCCCCGGGGGGGCGGAGATACGCAGTATTTT.

CDR3 protein: CAISGGQRSVLNTEAFF. The DNA for the CDR3 is TGTGCCATCAGTGGGGGGCAGCGCAGCGTCTTGAACACTGAAGCTTTCTTT. The V call is TRBV10-3, the J call TRBJ1-1, with a weak D call TRBD1 (6 bases). The CDR3 consists of 17 residues. V was cut by 4 bases and J by 0 bases, with 18 bases left in between. Germline loops: CDR1 ENHRY, CDR2 SYGVKD.

Comments on this clone: One end of the junction fails to match germline, which may point to a read error. The gene calls are TRBV7-9 and TRBJ1-4; D perhaps matches TRBD1 (6 bases). The CDR3 spans 13 residues. Germline-derived CDR1 and CDR2 are SEHNR and FQNEAQ (reference sequence). Here the CDR3 reads CSSRGTPNEKLFF. As DNA, the CDR3 is TGTTCCAGCAGAGGGACACCTAATGAAAAACTGTTTTTT.

V gene TRBV7-9 combines with J gene TRBJ2-7, with a tentative D call TRBD2 (5 bases). Trimming took off 0 bases at V and 7 bases at J, with 16 bases between the two ends. Looked up from germline, CDR1 is SEHNR and CDR2 is FQNEAQ (reference sequence). CDR3 length equals 15 residues. In nucleotides, the CDR3 is TGTGCCAGCAGCTTAGCAAGCGGTCTCTTAGGGGAGCAGTACTTC. Protein sequence: CASSLASGLLGEQYF.

This sequence joins TRBV7-9 and TRBJ2-5, with 10 bases matching TRBD1. This CDR3 has 18 residues. V dropped 5 bases and J dropped 2; count of bases not matched to a gene: 14. CDR1 is SEHNR and CDR2 is FQNEAQ in the germline V gene (reference sequence). The chain's CDR3 is CASSQDRDRGRGQETQYF. The CDR3 DNA reads as TGTGCCAGCAGCCAGGATCGGGACAGGGGCCGGGGACAAGAGACCCAGTACTTC.

This sequence joins TRBV19 and TRBJ2-7; 7 bases match TRBD2. This CDR3 spans 16 amino acids. J was trimmed by 5 bases and V by 3 bases; bases with no gene match: 13. Germline lookup yields CDR1 LNHDA and CDR2 SQIVND (reference sequence). The CDR3 is CASSIEIVREEHEQYF. Written as DNA, the CDR3 is TGTGCCAGTAGTATCGAGATCGTCCGGGAGGAGCACGAGCAGTACTTC.

This sequence joins TRBV19 and TRBJ2-5; D is uncertain. The CDR3 runs 13 residues. With 0 bases removed from V and 1 base from J, the gap between germline ends came to 3 bases. The germline gives CDR1 LNHDA, CDR2 SQIVND (reference sequence). This CDR3 reads CASSIEAQETQYF. The DNA for the CDR3 is TGTGCCAGTAGTATAGAGGCCCAAGAGACCCAGTACTTC.

The chain carries TRBV7-2 and TRBJ2-7; D is possibly TRBD2 (6 bases). The germline V and J ends were trimmed by 3 bases and 1 base, with 10 bases remaining between them. The CDR3 has 14 residues. Germline CDR1 SGHTA, CDR2 FQGNSA. In DNA, the CDR3 is TGTGCCAGCAGCTTTAGTAGCGGTTCCTACGAGCAGTACTTC. It is translated as CASSFSSGSYEQYF.

This sequence joins TRBV30 and TRBJ2-5, with TRBD1 matching over 8 bases. CDR3 size: 17 residues. Germline CDR1 reads GTSNPN; CDR2 reads SVGIG (reference sequence). The J segment lost 2 bases and the V segment lost 3 bases, leaving 14 bases of the junction unmatched. The CDR3 reads CAWSEAWTGRRQETQYF. The CDR3 region has the DNA TGTGCCTGGAGCGAAGCGTGGACAGGGAGGCGACAAGAGACCCAGTACTTC.